These T cell receptor beta chains were read from a single sample in a study of blood T cell repertoires in COVID-19. TCRdb's copy holds only in-frame clones and misses some; the assay was immunoSEQ multiplex PCR. Here the sample spans over 120,000 clones, roughly 80% being singletons. The sequenced material came from peripheral blood. The origin of the receptors is a woman older than 75 with acute or convalescent COVID-19. Each CDR3 is given with its conserved first and last residue. The order of the fields is CDR3 length, J gene, D gene, V gene, clone size, CDR3 protein, CDR3 DNA. The D gene is left open where the match is weak. Rows may omit the clone size; those that give it use once, few, many or a size class.

cdr3_length: 16; j_call: TRBJ1-4; d_call: TRBD1; v_call: TRBV6-5; clone_size: NA; cdr3_aa: CASSYSGRGRQEKLFF; cdr3_nt: TGTGCCAGCAGTTACTCGGGCAGGGGGCGTCAGGAAAAACTGTTTTTT
cdr3_length: 12; j_call: TRBJ2-7; d_call: NA; v_call: TRBV18; clone_size: NA; cdr3_aa: CASSQLSYEQYF; cdr3_nt: TGTGCCAGCTCACAGCTTTCCTACGAGCAGTACTTC
cdr3_length: 15; j_call: TRBJ1-5; d_call: TRBD1; v_call: TRBV9; clone_size: once; cdr3_aa: CASSVAPGGDQPQHF; cdr3_nt: TGTGCCAGCAGCGTAGCCCCAGGGGGCGATCAGCCCCAGCATTTT
cdr3_length: 15; j_call: TRBJ1-2; d_call: NA; v_call: TRBV10-3; clone_size: NA; cdr3_aa: CAISESEGSIYGYTF; cdr3_nt: TGTGCCATCAGTGAGTCGGAGGGATCTATCTATGGCTACACCTTC
cdr3_length: 11; j_call: TRBJ1-1; d_call: NA; v_call: TRBV4-3; clone_size: NA; cdr3_aa: CASSQGGEAFF; cdr3_nt: TGCGCCAGCAGCCAAGGAGGAGAAGCTTTCTTT
cdr3_length: 15; j_call: TRBJ1-2; d_call: TRBD1; v_call: TRBV7-2; clone_size: NA; cdr3_aa: CASSLVGQGGYGYTF; cdr3_nt: TGTGCCAGCAGCTTAGTAGGACAGGGGGGCTATGGCTACACCTTC
cdr3_length: 15; j_call: TRBJ2-4; d_call: NA; v_call: TRBV19; clone_size: NA; cdr3_aa: CASSIGTGGVGLQYF; cdr3_nt: TGTGCCAGTAGTATAGGAACCGGCGGGGTCGGGCTTCAGTACTTC
cdr3_length: 14; j_call: TRBJ2-7; d_call: NA; v_call: TRBV29-1; clone_size: once; cdr3_aa: CSVVSGLGAYEQYF; cdr3_nt: TGCAGCGTTGTTTCAGGGCTTGGAGCCTACGAGCAGTACTTC
cdr3_length: 15; j_call: TRBJ2-2; d_call: NA; v_call: TRBV5-1; clone_size: NA; cdr3_aa: CASSLAAGAAGELFF; cdr3_nt: TGCGCCAGCAGCTTGGCCGCGGGGGCGGCCGGGGAGCTGTTTTTT
cdr3_length: 15; j_call: TRBJ1-6; d_call: TRBD1; v_call: TRBV6-5; clone_size: NA; cdr3_aa: CASWQGVAYNSPLHF; cdr3_nt: TGTGCCAGCTGGCAGGGGGTTGCCTATAATTCACCCCTCCACTTT
cdr3_length: 15; j_call: TRBJ2-3; d_call: TRBD2; v_call: TRBV29-1; clone_size: once; cdr3_aa: CSVEEAGAGTDTQYF; cdr3_nt: TGCAGCGTTGAAGAAGCGGGGGCTGGCACAGATACGCAGTATTTT
cdr3_length: 15; j_call: TRBJ2-3; d_call: NA; v_call: TRBV19; clone_size: few; cdr3_aa: CASSKTGRRADTQYF; cdr3_nt: TGTGCCAGTAGCAAGACAGGGCGGAGGGCAGATACGCAGTATTTT
cdr3_length: 15; j_call: TRBJ2-3; d_call: NA; v_call: TRBV5-1; clone_size: NA; cdr3_aa: CASSPLPKDTDTQYF; cdr3_nt: TGCGCCAGCAGCCCCCTACCGAAAGACACAGATACGCAGTATTTT
cdr3_length: 14; j_call: TRBJ1-4; d_call: TRBD1; v_call: TRBV19; clone_size: NA; cdr3_aa: CASGQGGWGEKLFF; cdr3_nt: TGTGCTTCTGGACAGGGAGGATGGGGTGAAAAACTGTTTTTT
cdr3_length: 15; j_call: TRBJ2-7; d_call: NA; v_call: TRBV5-1; clone_size: NA; cdr3_aa: CASSLGRSLTYEQYF; cdr3_nt: TGCGCCAGCAGCTTGGGACGGAGCCTAACCTACGAGCAGTACTTC
cdr3_length: 14; j_call: TRBJ1-1; d_call: NA; v_call: TRBV18; clone_size: once; cdr3_aa: CASSPFRTPEVAFF; cdr3_nt: TGTGCCAGCTCACCATTTAGGACACCCGAGGTGGCTTTCTTT
cdr3_length: 15; j_call: TRBJ2-5; d_call: NA; v_call: TRBV18; clone_size: NA; cdr3_aa: CASSPRPGYQETQYF; cdr3_nt: TGTGCCAGCTCACCACGGCCAGGCTACCAAGAGACCCAGTACTTC
cdr3_length: 14; j_call: TRBJ1-6; d_call: NA; v_call: TRBV7-9; clone_size: NA; cdr3_aa: CASSLDPDNSPLHF; cdr3_nt: TGTGCCAGCAGCTTAGATCCAGATAATTCACCCCTCCACTTT
cdr3_length: 17; j_call: TRBJ2-6; d_call: TRBD2; v_call: TRBV15; clone_size: NA; cdr3_aa: CATSRDRGVSGANVLTF; cdr3_nt: TGTGCCACCAGCAGAGATCGGGGGGTTTCTGGGGCCAACGTCCTGACTTTC
cdr3_length: 16; j_call: TRBJ2-7; d_call: NA; v_call: TRBV5-6; clone_size: NA; cdr3_aa: CASSWGQGRETYEQYF; cdr3_nt: TGTGCCAGCAGCTGGGGTCAGGGGAGGGAAACCTACGAGCAGTACTTC
cdr3_length: 13; j_call: TRBJ1-1; d_call: TRBD1; v_call: TRBV7-3; clone_size: NA; cdr3_aa: CASSATGGTEAFF; cdr3_nt: TGTGCCAGCAGCGCGACAGGGGGCACTGAAGCTTTCTTT
cdr3_length: 13; j_call: TRBJ1-5; d_call: NA; v_call: TRBV6-6; clone_size: NA; cdr3_aa: CATRTVLLEPQHF; cdr3_nt: TGTGCCACGCGGACAGTCCTGTTGGAGCCCCAGCATTTT
cdr3_length: 14; j_call: TRBJ1-3; d_call: TRBD1; v_call: TRBV5-4; clone_size: NA; cdr3_aa: CASSLTGAGNTIYF; cdr3_nt: TGTGCCAGCAGCTTGACAGGGGCTGGAAACACCATATATTTT
cdr3_length: 13; j_call: TRBJ2-1; d_call: NA; v_call: TRBV4-2; clone_size: NA; cdr3_aa: CASSQDPRDSTFF; cdr3_nt: TGTGCCAGCAGCCAAGATCCCCGGGACTCGACGTTCTTC
cdr3_length: 12; j_call: TRBJ2-3; d_call: NA; v_call: TRBV12-3/TRBV12-4; clone_size: NA; cdr3_aa: CASKPSPDTQYF; cdr3_nt: TGTGCCAGCAAGCCAAGCCCAGATACGCAGTATTTT
cdr3_length: 12; j_call: TRBJ1-5; d_call: NA; v_call: TRBV10-2; clone_size: NA; cdr3_aa: CASRTFNQPQHF; cdr3_nt: TGCGCCAGCAGAACTTTCAATCAGCCCCAGCATTTT
cdr3_length: 17; j_call: TRBJ1-4; d_call: TRBD1; v_call: TRBV4-1; clone_size: few; cdr3_aa: CASSQLVRGRANEKLFF; cdr3_nt: TGCGCCAGCAGCCAACTAGTGAGGGGGCGAGCTAATGAAAAACTGTTTTTT
cdr3_length: 17; j_call: TRBJ1-1; d_call: NA; v_call: TRBV4-1; clone_size: NA; cdr3_aa: CASSQDGKAARRGEAFF; cdr3_nt: TGCGCCAGCAGCCAAGATGGTAAGGCGGCCAGGAGGGGTGAAGCTTTCTTT
cdr3_length: 17; j_call: TRBJ1-5; d_call: NA; v_call: TRBV7-8; clone_size: NA; cdr3_aa: CASSLPRRLRSNQPQHF; cdr3_nt: TGTGCCAGCAGTCTCCCCCGCAGGCTCCGGAGCAATCAGCCCCAGCATTTT
cdr3_length: 17; j_call: TRBJ2-3; d_call: TRBD2; v_call: TRBV18; clone_size: once; cdr3_aa: CASSPSLAGGSTDTQYF; cdr3_nt: TGTGCCAGCTCACCCTCTCTAGCGGGTGGAAGCACAGATACGCAGTATTTT
cdr3_length: 15; j_call: TRBJ2-3; d_call: TRBD2; v_call: TRBV2; clone_size: NA; cdr3_aa: CASSLAGGETDTQYF; cdr3_nt: TGTGCCAGCAGCCTAGCGGGGGGAGAAACAGATACGCAGTATTTT